This is a list of T cell receptor beta chains from one sample in a study of neoadjuvant nivolumab and ipilimumab in lung cancer. Measured with immunoSEQ multiplex PCR; TCRdb has only the in-frame clones, and not every one. The table includes about 10,000 clones, 81% detected once. The sample in question was peripheral blood, obtained before neoadjuvant nivolumab, alone or with ipilimumab. Every receptor here comes from an adult with non-small cell lung cancer. Each CDR3 is given without its conserved first and last residue. Each record gives: J gene, V gene, CDR3 protein.

>TRBJ2-7|TRBV6-1
ASSVSFLDEQY
>TRBJ1-2|TRBV2
ASSVGQGRYGYT
>TRBJ2-2|TRBV6-1
ASSDRDTGELF
>TRBJ1-5|TRBV19
ASSIDLWDRGSEGNQPQH
>TRBJ2-1|TRBV4-2
ASSQSIAGAAYNEQF
>TRBJ2-1|TRBV29-1
SVEAIMNEQF
>TRBJ2-3|TRBV28
ASSSVTGKGGADTQY
>TRBJ2-3|TRBV6-4
ASSHGPSRGTDTQY
>TRBJ1-2|TRBV27
ASSQLGQRINYGYT
>TRBJ2-2|TRBV27
ASSNYRGLGTGELF
>TRBJ2-3|TRBV2
ASMRETTDTQY
>TRBJ2-1|TRBV4-1
ASSLTTDTRGNEQF
>TRBJ2-1|TRBV5-1
ASSLGIDNEQF
>TRBJ2-2|TRBV7-9
ASSQGTANTGELF
>TRBJ1-5|TRBV7-9
ASSPESGTSQH
>TRBJ1-5|TRBV19
ASSGVWNQPQH
>TRBJ2-1|TRBV6-6
ASSYYRPGSYNEQF
>TRBJ1-3|TRBV6-5
ASSYRDNSGNTIY
>TRBJ2-7|TRBV10-3
AIRGVSGNFNAYEQY
>TRBJ1-5|TRBV5-1
ASSLEVNQPQH
>TRBJ1-1|TRBV7-9
ASSSSGSRAEAF
>TRBJ1-5|TRBV5-5
ASSLEGLNQPQH
>TRBJ2-7|TRBV29-1
SVEFKDSHAYEQY
>TRBJ2-3|TRBV4-2
ASSQDNGGSLPDTQY
>TRBJ2-2|TRBV7-2
ASSFQAGGNTGELF
>TRBJ2-1|TRBV7-8
ASSHQSTVLHEQF
>TRBJ2-3|TRBV15
ATTRRGLSDTQY
>TRBJ2-1|TRBV15
ATSRVTGGWQF